Listed below are T cell receptor beta chains from one sample, sequenced in a study of blood T cell repertoires in COVID-19. Libraries were prepared by immunoSEQ multiplex PCR; TCRdb keeps only in-frame clonotypes and omits some of them. The table lists 14,000 to 15,000 clones, almost 95% of them singletons. What was sequenced was peripheral blood. Source of these receptors: a human donor with active COVID-19. The donor label of this sample is uncertain. CDR3s include the opening cysteine and the closing phenylalanine or tryptophan. A D gene is named only where the DNA matches it firmly. Rows may omit the clone size; those that give it use once, few, many or a size class.

d_call: TRBD2
v_call: TRBV7-6
cdr3_length: 17
clone_size: .
j_call: TRBJ2-1
cdr3_aa: CASSLLAGLSSYNEQFF
cdr3_nt: TGTGCCAGCAGCTTATTAGCGGGACTGTCAAGTTACAATGAGCAGTTCTTC

d_call: TRBD2
v_call: TRBV5-6
cdr3_length: 18
clone_size: .
j_call: TRBJ2-7
cdr3_aa: CASSPLMGLAGNSYEQYF
cdr3_nt: TGTGCCAGCAGCCCTCTGATGGGACTAGCGGGGAACTCCTACGAGCAGTACTTC

d_call: TRBD2
v_call: TRBV7-2
cdr3_length: 14
clone_size: .
j_call: TRBJ2-1
cdr3_aa: CASSVYSGANEQFF
cdr3_nt: TGTGCCAGCAGCGTGTATAGCGGGGCTAATGAGCAGTTCTTC

d_call: TRBD1
v_call: TRBV5-5
cdr3_length: 17
clone_size: .
j_call: TRBJ1-1
cdr3_aa: CASSSYQGVSLNTEAFF
cdr3_nt: TGTGCCAGCAGCTCGTACCAGGGGGTAAGCCTGAACACTGAAGCTTTCTTT

d_call: TRBD1
v_call: TRBV9
cdr3_length: 14
clone_size: .
j_call: TRBJ1-5
cdr3_aa: CASSVGTGGQPQHF
cdr3_nt: TGTGCCAGCAGCGTAGGAACAGGGGGACAGCCCCAGCATTTT

d_call: .
v_call: TRBV2
cdr3_length: 11
clone_size: .
j_call: TRBJ2-7
cdr3_aa: CASSLYYEQYF
cdr3_nt: TGTGCCAGCAGTCTCTACTACGAGCAGTACTTC

d_call: .
v_call: TRBV6-5
cdr3_length: 14
clone_size: once
j_call: TRBJ2-7
cdr3_aa: CASSYRTGTYEQYF
cdr3_nt: TGTGCCAGCAGTTACCGAACAGGGACCTACGAGCAGTACTTC

d_call: .
v_call: TRBV6-5
cdr3_length: 12
clone_size: .
j_call: TRBJ1-2
cdr3_aa: CASSSPGRGYTF
cdr3_nt: TGTGCCAGCAGTTCGCCCGGGAGGGGCTACACCTTC

d_call: .
v_call: TRBV2
cdr3_length: 15
clone_size: .
j_call: TRBJ2-2
cdr3_aa: CASSEYQLNTGELFF
cdr3_nt: TGTGCCAGCAGTGAATATCAACTGAACACCGGGGAGCTGTTTTTT

d_call: TRBD1
v_call: TRBV6-4
cdr3_length: 15
clone_size: .
j_call: TRBJ2-1
cdr3_aa: CASSPGGAYMDEQFF
cdr3_nt: TGTGCCAGCAGTCCAGGGGGCGCGTATATGGATGAGCAGTTCTTC

d_call: TRBD2
v_call: TRBV28
cdr3_length: 13
clone_size: .
j_call: TRBJ2-1
cdr3_aa: CATTGGGSPTQFF
cdr3_nt: TGTGCCACCACCGGGGGGGGGAGCCCGACGCAGTTCTTC

d_call: .
v_call: TRBV10-1
cdr3_length: 12
clone_size: .
j_call: TRBJ2-5
cdr3_aa: CASSESLYSPNF
cdr3_nt: TGCGCCAGCAGTGAGTCGTTGTATTCCCCTAACTTC

d_call: .
v_call: TRBV5-5
cdr3_length: 14
clone_size: .
j_call: TRBJ1-1
cdr3_aa: CASSLTTGVTEAFF
cdr3_nt: TGTGCCAGCAGCTTGACCACGGGAGTCACTGAAGCTTTCTTT

d_call: .
v_call: TRBV18
cdr3_length: 15
clone_size: .
j_call: TRBJ2-1
cdr3_aa: CASSPRQGGYNEQFF
cdr3_nt: TGTGCCAGCTCACCCCGGCAGGGTGGCTACAATGAGCAGTTCTTC

d_call: .
v_call: TRBV6-2/TRBV6-3
cdr3_length: 14
clone_size: .
j_call: TRBJ1-5
cdr3_aa: CASSQPRGNQPQHF
cdr3_nt: TGTGCCAGCAGTCAGCCGCGGGGCAATCAGCCCCAGCATTTT

d_call: .
v_call: TRBV2
cdr3_length: 14
clone_size: .
j_call: TRBJ2-1
cdr3_aa: CASSEVSGDNEQFF
cdr3_nt: TGTGCCAGCAGTGAAGTCTCAGGGGACAATGAGCAGTTCTTC

d_call: .
v_call: TRBV6-5
cdr3_length: 13
clone_size: .
j_call: TRBJ1-5
cdr3_aa: CASSYYSNQPQHF
cdr3_nt: TGTGCCAGCTCCTACTATAGCAATCAGCCCCAGCATTTT

d_call: .
v_call: TRBV7-8
cdr3_length: 15
clone_size: .
j_call: TRBJ1-5
cdr3_aa: CASSLGQGSNQPQHF
cdr3_nt: TGTGCCAGCAGCTTAGGCCAGGGGAGCAATCAGCCCCAGCATTTT